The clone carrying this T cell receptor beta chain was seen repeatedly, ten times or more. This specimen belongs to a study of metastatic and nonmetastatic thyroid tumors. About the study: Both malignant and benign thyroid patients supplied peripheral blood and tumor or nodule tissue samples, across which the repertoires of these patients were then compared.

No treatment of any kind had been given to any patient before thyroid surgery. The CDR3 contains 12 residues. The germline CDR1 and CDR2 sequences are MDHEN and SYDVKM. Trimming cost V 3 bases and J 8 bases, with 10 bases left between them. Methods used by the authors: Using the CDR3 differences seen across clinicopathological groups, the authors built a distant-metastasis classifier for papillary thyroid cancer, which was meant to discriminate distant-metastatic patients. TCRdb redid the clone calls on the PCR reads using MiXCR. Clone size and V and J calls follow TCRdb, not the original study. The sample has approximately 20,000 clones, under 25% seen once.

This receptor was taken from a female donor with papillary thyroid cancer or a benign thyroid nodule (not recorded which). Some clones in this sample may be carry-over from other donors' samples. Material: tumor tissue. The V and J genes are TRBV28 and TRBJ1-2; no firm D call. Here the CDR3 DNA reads TGTGCCAGCAGTTTTAGGTTCCCGGGCTACACCTTC. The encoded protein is CASSFRFPGYTF.